Listed here are 31 T cell receptor beta chains from one sample, sequenced in a study of T cell responses to AZD1222 COVID-19 vaccine. Profiling relied on immunoSEQ multiplex PCR, and the TCRdb table lists in-frame clones only, not all of them. Of approximately 180,000 clones listed, 85% to 90% are singletons. Here the sequenced sample was peripheral blood, taken 28 days after the second AZD1222 dose. The receptors were gathered from an adult who received the AZD1222 COVID-19 vaccine.

This chain uses TRBV28 with TRBJ2-3; 9 bases line up with TRBD2. Trimming at V came to 8 bases and at J to 0 bases, leaving 12 bases not matched to a gene. Per the germline V gene, CDR1 is MDHEN and CDR2 is SYDVKM. The CDR3 has 17 residues. The CDR3: CASYPPRLAGSTDTQYF. DNA of the CDR3: TGTGCCAGCTACCCGCCGAGGCTAGCGGGGAGCACAGATACGCAGTATTTT. Combining the CDR3 with reference TRBV28 and TRBJ2-3 gives the whole variable domain DVKVTQSSRYLVKRTGEKVFLECVQDMDHENMFWYRQDPGLGLRLIYFSYDVKMKEKGDIPEGYSVSREKKERFSLILESASTNQTSMYLCASYPPRLAGSTDTQYFGPGTRLTVL.

The chain couples TRBV9 to TRBJ2-7; 8 bases agree with TRBD2. This CDR3 region has 14 residues. CDR1 is SGDLS, CDR2 YYNGEE, per germline. The V and J ends lost 1 base and 1 base, in that order; junction bases with no gene match: 1. In DNA form, the CDR3 reads TGTGCCAGCAGCGTAAGCGGGAGATCCTACGAGCAGTACTTC. It translates to CASSVSGRSYEQYF.

The table lists this clone with many counts. Other DNA sequences in this sample translate to the same CDR3. This chain uses TRBV9 with TRBJ2-7, with 7 bases lining up with TRBD2. Germline CDR1 SGDLS, CDR2 YYNGEE. With 0 bases clipped from V and 3 bases from J, the junction kept 3 bases outside the gene matches. The CDR3 is 14 amino acids. The CDR3 bases are TGTGCCAGCAGCGTAGACGGGGGGATCTACGAGCAGTACTTC. This sequence encodes CASSVDGGIYEQYF.

The chain has TRBV5-1 and TRBJ2-5; a possible D gene is TRBD1 (6 bases). The V end lost 6 bases, the J end lost 7 bases, and 22 bases lay between the germline ends. The CDR3 is 15 residues long. CDR1 and CDR2 (germline): SGHRS, YFSETQ. The CDR3 DNA is TGCGCCAGCAAGAGACCCCAAACAGGGATCGTGACCCAGTACTTC. Translated: CASKRPQTGIVTQYF.

Comment on this clone: One junction end does not reproduce the germline sequence, and a read error may be involved. The rearrangement links TRBV5-6 to TRBJ2-4; 8 bases are shared with TRBD2. This CDR3 contains 12 residues. Germline CDR1 reads SGHDT; CDR2 reads YYEEEE. The CDR3, as DNA: TGTGCCAGCAGCTTGGGGCTAGCGGGCCAACACTTC. Protein: CASSLGLAGQHF.

This sequence joins TRBV6-5 and TRBJ2-7, with 7 bases lining up with TRBD1. V lost 6 bases to trimming and J lost 6 bases; unmatched junction nucleotides: 14. CDR3 length: 15 residues. CDR1 is MNHEY and CDR2 is SVGAGI in the germline V gene. The CDR3 DNA sequence: TGTGCCAGCAGGCAGACGGGACAGAGTCATTCCGAGCAGTACTTC. It yields the protein CASRQTGQSHSEQYF.

The chain employs TRBV19 and TRBJ1-4, with D hard to call. The germline V and J ends were trimmed by 2 bases and 3 bases, with 7 bases remaining between them. CDR1 LNHDA and CDR2 SQIVND come from the germline V gene (reference sequence). The CDR3 extends over 14 amino acids. The chain's CDR3 is CASSITVANEKLFF. In DNA form, the CDR3 reads TGTGCCAGTAGTATAACGGTGGCTAATGAAAAACTGTTTTTT.

The chain employs TRBV5-5 and TRBJ2-7; D call uncertain. The CDR3 sequence is 11 residues long. CDR1 is SGHKS and CDR2 is YYEKEE in the germline V gene (reference sequence). Trimming removed 4 bases at V and 4 bases at J, with 6 bases between. The CDR3 DNA reads TGTGCCAGCAGCCAAAATTACGAGCAGTACTTC. It specifies CASSQNYEQYF.

This clone occurred a few times. The DNA for the CDR3 is TGTGCCAGCAGGCCGGACAGGGGGCGATTAGGTAGCAATCAGCCCCAGCATTTT. Translated, it gives CASRPDRGRLGSNQPQHF. The chain employs TRBV27 and TRBJ1-5, with 11 bases lining up with TRBD1. In germline, CDR1 is MNHEY, CDR2 SMNVEV (reference sequence). The CDR3 totals 18 residues. J was trimmed by 0 bases and V by 6 bases; bases with no gene match: 10.

The J gene is TRBJ1-2, the V gene TRBV9; a possible D gene is TRBD1 (6 bases). There are 15 residues in the CDR3. CDR1 is SGDLS and CDR2 is YYNGEE in the germline V gene. V lost 4 bases to trimming and J lost 6 bases, with 19 bases between them. CDR3 residues: CASSLRTDPLDGYTF. CDR3 DNA: TGTGCCAGCAGCCTTCGGACAGATCCCTTAGATGGCTACACCTTC.

The chain links TRBV18 to TRBJ2-5; no clear D gene. This CDR3 spans 15 amino acids. Trimming stripped 2 bases from V and 2 bases from J, with 12 bases between. From germline, CDR1 is KGHSH and CDR2 LQKENI. CDR3 sequence reads: CASSPRSLTQETQYF. CDR3 nucleotide sequence: TGTGCCAGCTCACCAAGGAGTTTGACTCAAGAGACCCAGTACTTC.

The J gene is TRBJ1-1, the V gene TRBV6-5; tentative D call: TRBD1 (5 bases). The V end was cut by 5 bases, the J end by 1 base, with 8 bases between. CDR1 is MNHEY, CDR2 SVGAGI, per germline. The CDR3 covers 13 residues. CDR3 protein: CASSITGNTEAFF. CDR3 coding DNA: TGTGCCAGCAGTATCACAGGGAACACTGAAGCTTTCTTT.

The rearrangement links TRBV6-5 to TRBJ1-5, with D possibly being TRBD1 (6 bases). This CDR3 comprises 13 residues. Germline CDR1 is MNHEY and CDR2 is SVGAGI. V was cut by 6 bases and J by 3 bases, with 9 bases left in between. As DNA, the CDR3 is TGTGCCAGCAGGACAGGCCTCAATCAGCCCCAGCATTTT. Residues: CASRTGLNQPQHF.

V usage is TRBV14 and J usage is TRBJ2-3; no definite D call. The CDR3 sequence is 13 residues long. Trimming cost V 6 bases and J 4 bases, with 11 bases left between them. Germline assignment: CDR1 SGHDN and CDR2 FVKESK. The CDR3 region is CASSPTHPDTQYF. CDR3 DNA: TGTGCCAGCAGTCCTACCCATCCAGATACGCAGTATTTT.

V usage is TRBV4-3 and J usage is TRBJ2-1; D gene ambiguous. V lost 4 bases to trimming and J lost 12 bases, with 16 bases between them. Germline CDR1 is LGHNA and CDR2 is YSLEER. This CDR3 contains 13 residues. The CDR3 coding sequence is TGCGCCAGCAGCCGGGAAGGAAATGAAAGGCAGTTCTTC. Translated, it gives CASSREGNERQFF.

The rearrangement uses TRBV7-4 and TRBJ2-5; the D gene could be TRBD1 or TRBD2 (6 bases each). The CDR3 is 14 residues long. Germline V CDR1 and CDR2: SGHVT, SQSDAQ. Trimming removed 7 bases at V and 1 base at J, with 13 bases between. In nucleotides, the CDR3 is TGTGCCAGCACCCAAACGGGGGCCCAAGAGACCCAGTACTTC. Translating it yields CASTQTGAQETQYF.

J is TRBJ1-4 and V is TRBV13; D is unclear. Germline CDR1 reads PRHDT; CDR2 reads FYEKMQ (reference sequence). Between the trimmed V and J ends, which lost 5 bases and 2 bases, there was a span of 12 bases. The CDR3 length is 15 residues. The CDR3 loop is CASSLRRLTNEKLFF. CDR3 in DNA: TGTGCCAGCAGCCTTCGAAGGCTGACTAATGAAAAACTGTTTTTT.

This chain joins TRBV28 and TRBJ1-6; no definite D call. V gave up 2 bases and J gave up 6 bases, with 11 bases separating them. The CDR3 has 15 amino acids. The germline CDR1 and CDR2 sequences are MDHEN and SYDVKM. The CDR3 loop reads CASSLEGIGNSPLHF. The CDR3 DNA is TGTGCCAGCAGTTTAGAGGGAATTGGTAATTCACCCCTCCACTTT.

This chain uses TRBV5-4 with TRBJ2-7; the match to TRBD2 covers 9 bases. Germline CDR1 SGHNT, CDR2 YYREEE (reference sequence). Trimming took 0 bases from V and 3 from J; bases not matched to a gene: 4. CDR3 length: 15 amino acids. CDR3 loop: CASSLEAGGVYEQYF. The CDR3 bases are TGTGCCAGCAGCTTGGAAGCGGGAGGCGTCTACGAGCAGTACTTC.

This clone was observed once. V is TRBV28 and J is TRBJ2-3; 11 bases agree with TRBD2. This CDR3 is 16 amino acids long. The V and J ends lost 6 bases and 0 bases, in that order; junction bases with no gene match: 5. Germline V lookup: CDR1 MDHEN, CDR2 SYDVKM. The CDR3 nucleotides read TGTGCCAGCAGGCCCTGGACTAGCGGGAGCACAGATACGCAGTATTTT. This sequence encodes CASRPWTSGSTDTQYF.

This clone showed up just once. Within the sample, other DNA sequences also encode this same CDR3. V and J are TRBV19 and TRBJ1-5, with D tentatively TRBD1 (5 bases). Between the trimmed V and J ends, which lost 1 base and 7 bases, there was a span of 8 bases. Germline assignment: CDR1 LNHDA and CDR2 SQIVND (reference sequence). This CDR3 comprises 13 residues. CDR3 in amino acids: CASSIGGGQPQHF. In DNA form, the CDR3 reads TGTGCCAGTAGTATAGGGGGGGGGCAGCCCCAGCATTTT.

This clone occurred a few times. The rearrangement links TRBV5-4 to TRBJ1-6, with D unclear. There are 13 residues in the CDR3. Per the germline V gene, CDR1 is SGHNT and CDR2 is YYREEE (reference sequence). The V end was cut by 2 bases, the J end by 9 bases, with 9 bases between. The CDR3 DNA follows: TGTGCCAGCAGCTTCCAGGCTTCTTCACCCCTCCACTTT. Its translation is CASSFQASSPLHF.

The table lists this clone with a count of one. The J gene is TRBJ1-6, the V gene TRBV9; D might be TRBD1 (5 bases). CDR1 and CDR2 (germline): SGDLS, YYNGEE. This CDR3 has 15 amino acids. V was cut by 3 bases and J by 8 bases, with 15 bases left in between. The CDR3 sequence: CASSARAGGDSPLHF. The CDR3 DNA reads TGTGCCAGCAGCGCCCGGGCCGGGGGGGATTCACCCCTCCACTTT.

The chain recombines TRBV19 with TRBJ1-1; a weak D match, TRBD1 (6 bases). Germline assignment: CDR1 LNHDA and CDR2 SQIVND (reference sequence). Trimming took off 6 bases at V and 9 bases at J, with 17 bases between the two ends. This CDR3 has 13 residues. CDR3 sequence reads: CASRNRVSMQAFF. The CDR3 DNA follows: TGTGCCAGTAGGAACAGGGTGAGTATGCAAGCTTTCTTT.

The CDR3 DNA reads TGTGCCAGCAGCCTACGCCCCAGAGCAACTAATGAAAAACTGTTTTTT. It encodes CASSLRPRATNEKLFF. This chain links TRBV7-3 with TRBJ1-4; D uncertain. The CDR3 has 16 residues. V gave up 5 bases and J gave up 0 bases, with 13 bases separating them. Germline values: CDR1 SGHTA, CDR2 FQGTGA.

The chain has TRBV5-4 and TRBJ2-1; TRBD2 agrees at 8 bases. The junction had 6 bases not matched to a gene; V was cut back by 0 bases and J by 4 bases. The length of the CDR3 is 16 residues. Germline V gene data show CDR1 as SGHNT and CDR2 as YYREEE (reference sequence). CDR3 protein: CASSLALAGGYNEQFF. The DNA of the CDR3 is TGTGCCAGCAGCTTGGCCCTTGCGGGAGGTTACAATGAGCAGTTCTTC.

The chain recombines TRBV27 with TRBJ2-7; D is unresolved. The CDR3 loop spans 15 amino acids. Trimming shortened V by 3 bases and J by 0 bases, and 12 bases separated the two germline ends. CDR1 is MNHEY, CDR2 SMNVEV, per germline (reference sequence). CDR3: CASSFGPDPSYEQYF. DNA of the CDR3: TGTGCCAGCAGTTTCGGCCCCGACCCCTCCTACGAGCAGTACTTC.

CDR3 DNA sequence: TGTGCCAGTAATGGGCGGGAGGGCCTCGACACCGGGGAGCTGTTTTTT. This gives the protein CASNGREGLDTGELFF. This chain uses TRBV19 with TRBJ2-2; TRBD2 matches at 9 bases. Trimming cost V 7 bases and J 3 bases; bases outside gene matches: 9. CDR1 is LNHDA, CDR2 SQIVND, per germline (reference sequence). CDR3 size: 16 residues.

The gene calls are TRBV19 and TRBJ2-1; 11 bases fit TRBD2. The CDR3 has 15 amino acids. The germline CDR1 and CDR2 sequences are LNHDA and SQIVND (reference sequence). Trimming took 5 bases from V and 7 from J; bases not matched to a gene: 7. CDR3 coding DNA: TGTGCCAGTAGTCTCCGAACTAGCGGGAGTAATGAGCAGTTCTTC. It specifies CASSLRTSGSNEQFF.

The chain carries TRBV24-1 and TRBJ1-2; TRBD1 might be the D (5 bases). Germline lookup yields CDR1 KGHDR and CDR2 SFDVKD. Trimming left V 0 bases short and J 7 bases short, with 26 bases between. The CDR3 covers 19 residues. The CDR3 DNA reads as TGTGCCACCAGTGATTTGCTTGGCCATCCAGCGGGGGGATTGGGTGGCTACACCTTC. This encodes CATSDLLGHPAGGLGGYTF.

The V gene is TRBV28, the J gene TRBJ1-4; tentative D call: TRBD1 (5 bases). CDR3 length: 15 residues. Trimming removed 3 bases at V and 7 bases at J, with 15 bases between. Germline CDR1 reads MDHEN; CDR2 reads SYDVKM. The CDR3 is CASSLAGRVTEKLFF. CDR3 sequence (DNA): TGTGCCAGCAGTTTGGCCGGCAGGGTTACTGAAAAACTGTTTTTT. The full variable domain, its missing parts supplied by reference TRBV28 and TRBJ1-4, is DVKVTQSSRYLVKRTGEKVFLECVQDMDHENMFWYRQDPGLGLRLIYFSYDVKMKEKGDIPEGYSVSREKKERFSLILESASTNQTSMYLCASSLAGRVTEKLFFGSGTQLSVL.